One sample yielded the 17 T cell receptor beta chains listed below, sequenced in a study of PD-L1 blockade in urothelial cancer. Libraries were prepared by immunoSEQ multiplex PCR; TCRdb keeps only in-frame clonotypes and omits some of them. The sample contains 20,000 to 25,000 clones, around 82% of which appear only once. The material sequenced was PBMCs, taken around atezolizumab (anti-PD-L1) treatment. Receptor source: a man between 65 and 85 years old with urothelial cancer.

The chain employs TRBV2 and TRBJ1-1; a possible D gene is TRBD1 (6 bases). Trimming pared 3 bases from V and 1 base from J, leaving 9 bases between. CDR1 and CDR2 from the germline V gene are SNHLY and FYNNEI. This CDR3 comprises 14 residues. The CDR3 is CASSDGQPNTEAFF. The CDR3 nucleotides are TGTGCCAGCAGTGACGGACAGCCGAACACTGAAGCTTTCTTT. Drawing the rest from reference TRBV2 and TRBJ1-1, the complete variable domain is EPEVTQTPSHQVTQMGQEVILRCVPISNHLYFYWYRQILGQKVEFLVSFYNNEISEKSEIFDDQFSVERPDGSNFTLKIRSTKLEDSAMYFCASSDGQPNTEAFFGQGTRLTVV.

V usage is TRBV5-8 and J usage is TRBJ1-5; a possible D gene is TRBD1 (6 bases). Trimming cost V 2 bases and J 6 bases, with 15 bases left between them. Germline-derived CDR1 and CDR2 are SGHTS and YDEGEE. The CDR3 is made up of 15 amino acids. The CDR3 protein is CASSLGGASGQPQHF. The CDR3 coding sequence is TGTGCCAGCAGCTTAGGGGGGGCGAGCGGTCAGCCCCAGCATTTT.

Here the CDR3 DNA reads TGTGCCAGCGGGCGAGGGGGGGGCGAGCAGTACTTC. Protein product: CASGRGGGEQYF. This rearrangement joins TRBV14 to TRBJ2-7, with D maybe TRBD2 (7 bases). Germline CDR1 is SGHDN and CDR2 is FVKESK. The CDR3 sequence is 12 residues long. The V and J ends lost 8 bases and 6 bases respectively, with 14 bases between them.

The genes are TRBV6-1 and TRBJ2-1; D may be TRBD1 (5 bases). The CDR3 is 14 residues long. Trimming removed 2 bases at V and 6 bases at J, with 11 bases between. Per germline, CDR1 MNHNS and CDR2 SASEGT. The CDR3 nucleotides read TGTGCCAGCAGTGAACAGGGCCCCGCCAATGAGCAGTTCTTC. It specifies CASSEQGPANEQFF.

The chain links TRBV7-2 to TRBJ2-2; D possibly corresponds to TRBD1 (6 bases). The germline V gene has CDR1 SGHTA and CDR2 FQGNSA. The CDR3 runs 14 residues. Trimming shortened V by 2 bases and J by 12 bases, and 16 bases separated the two germline ends. The CDR3 bases are TGTGCCAGCAGCTTAATGCTAGGGACAAAGAAGCTGTTTTTT. Protein sequence: CASSLMLGTKKLFF.

The genes are TRBV18 and TRBJ2-1; the D gene is possibly TRBD2 (6 bases). This CDR3 comprises 14 residues. Between the trimmed V and J ends, which lost 3 bases and 4 bases, there was a span of 10 bases. Germline V gives CDR1 KGHSH, CDR2 LQKENI. The CDR3 sequence is CASSPGTLYNEQFF. The CDR3 coding sequence is TGTGCCAGCTCACCTGGGACTTTGTACAATGAGCAGTTCTTC.

The rearrangement joins TRBV28 to TRBJ2-3; 7 nucleotides match TRBD1. Germline V gene lookup returns CDR1 MDHEN and CDR2 SYDVKM. Losses at the gene ends were 6 bases for V and 3 bases for J; bases not matched to a gene: 15. There are 17 residues in the CDR3. The CDR3 nucleotides are TGTGCCAGCAGCTCCCCCGGGACAGCTAAGTTTACAGATACGCAGTATTTT. It translates to CASSSPGTAKFTDTQYF.

The chain recombines TRBV7-9 with TRBJ2-5; 9 nucleotides line up with TRBD1. CDR1 is SEHNR and CDR2 is FQNEAQ in the germline V gene (reference sequence). Trimming removed 4 bases from V and 4 bases from J; junction bases left unmatched: 7. The CDR3 covers 15 residues. CDR3 bases: TGTGCCAGCAGCTCGCGACAGGGGGTGGGAGAGACCCAGTACTTC. Translating it yields CASSSRQGVGETQYF.

The rearrangement joins TRBV15 to TRBJ1-3; D ambiguous. Germline-derived CDR1 and CDR2 are LNHNV and YYDKDF (reference sequence). V was pared by 0 bases and J by 2 bases, with 8 bases between. This CDR3 region has 15 residues. The CDR3 here is CATSRDGGPGNTIYF. CDR3 DNA: TGTGCCACCAGCAGAGATGGAGGTCCTGGAAACACCATATATTTT.

This chain connects TRBV19 to TRBJ2-4, with 8 bases that match TRBD1. The V and J ends lost 4 bases and 5 bases, in that order; junction bases with no gene match: 10. This CDR3 region has 16 residues. Germline CDR1 and CDR2: LNHDA and SQIVND (reference sequence). This chain's CDR3 is CASSTRTGSYQNIQYF. The CDR3 bases are TGTGCCAGTAGTACTCGGACAGGGTCTTATCAAAACATTCAGTACTTC.

The chain joins TRBV2 to TRBJ2-7, with 9 bases that match TRBD2. Germline V CDR1 and CDR2: SNHLY, FYNNEI. V was clipped by 6 bases and J by 7 bases; unmatched bases: 7. This CDR3 is 13 amino acids long. The CDR3 loop is CASRREGSWEQYF. CDR3 nucleotides: TGTGCCAGCAGGCGGGAGGGCTCCTGGGAGCAGTACTTC.

The rearrangement links TRBV19 to TRBJ1-3; no reliable D call. Trimming removed 8 bases at V and 0 bases at J, with 14 bases between. CDR1 LNHDA and CDR2 SQIVND come from the germline V gene (reference sequence). The CDR3 spans 15 residues. The CDR3 loop reads CASQRTPSSGNTIYF. CDR3 in DNA: TGTGCCAGTCAAAGAACTCCGAGCTCTGGAAACACCATATATTTT. Filled out from reference TRBV19 and TRBJ1-3, the complete variable domain reads DGGITQSPKYLFRKEGQNVTLSCEQNLNHDAMYWYRQDPGQGLRLIYYSQIVNDFQKGDIAEGYSVSREKKESFPLTVTSAQKNPTAFYLCASQRTPSSGNTIYFGEGSWLTVV.

CDR3 amino acids: CASATGTGYGYTF. Here the CDR3 DNA reads TGTGCCAGCGCAACCGGGACAGGATATGGCTACACCTTC. The chain has TRBV28 and TRBJ1-2; 8 bases map to TRBD1. This CDR3 contains 13 residues. Trimming removed 8 bases from V and 5 bases from J; junction bases left unmatched: 7. Germline CDR1 is MDHEN and CDR2 is SYDVKM.

The V and J genes are TRBV5-6 and TRBJ1-5; 7 positions match TRBD1. Germline V lookup: CDR1 SGHDT, CDR2 YYEEEE. This CDR3 has 16 residues. V dropped 2 bases and J dropped 5; count of bases not matched to a gene: 10. CDR3 nucleotides: TGTGCCAGCAGCTTTCGCCAGGGGGTTCGTCATCAGCCCCAGCATTTT. It yields the protein CASSFRQGVRHQPQHF. The full variable domain, rest sourced from reference TRBV5-6 and TRBJ1-5, is DAGVTQSPTHLIKTRGQQVTLRCSPKSGHDTVSWYQQALGQGPQFIFQYYEEEERQRGNFPDRFSGHQFPNYSSELNVNALLLGDSALYLCASSFRQGVRHQPQHFGDGTRLSIL.

V and J are TRBV11-3 and TRBJ2-1, with 9 nucleotides matching TRBD1. Trimming removed 6 bases from V and 9 bases from J; junction bases left unmatched: 6. There are 13 residues in the CDR3. Germline V gives CDR1 SGHNT, CDR2 YENEEA. Written as DNA, the CDR3 is TGTGCCAGCAGTTCTAACAGGGGGCGTGAGCAGTTCTTC. It yields the protein CASSSNRGREQFF.

A few counts support this clone. This chain uses TRBV5-1 with TRBJ1-3; no firm D call. The length of the CDR3 is 16 residues. V was trimmed by 4 bases and J by 0 bases, leaving 14 bases between them. The germline gives CDR1 SGHRS, CDR2 YFSETQ. As DNA, the CDR3 is TGCGCCAGCAGCCCTATCCCTGACTACTCTGGAAACACCATATATTTT. Protein sequence: CASSPIPDYSGNTIYF.

The chain carries TRBV29-1 and TRBJ2-3; 11 bases agree with TRBD1. With 7 bases clipped from V and 2 bases from J, the junction kept 11 bases outside the gene matches. CDR3 length: 16 residues. Germline CDR1 is SQVTM and CDR2 is ANQGSEA. This chain's CDR3 is CSAQGQGGGHTDTQYF. The CDR3 DNA reads as TGCAGCGCCCAGGGACAGGGGGGTGGGCACACAGATACGCAGTATTTT.